A selection of T cell receptor beta chains follows, all from one sample in a study of OX40 agonist ivuxolimab in advanced cancers. The table came from immunoSEQ multiplex PCR; TCRdb's copy has only in-frame clones and leaves some out. The sample lists nearly 45,000 clones, roughly 82% seen once, with 14% to 15% in the top ten. The input for sequencing was CD4+ or CD8+ T cells sorted from blood, taken in a trial of the OX40 agonist ivuxolimab. These receptors were taken from an adult with an advanced solid tumor such as melanoma, head and neck, liver or kidney cancer. CDR3s include the opening cysteine and the closing phenylalanine or tryptophan. D genes are given only for firm matches. Some rows have no size entry. The others give once, few or many, or a class for an expanded clone.

TRBV28	-	TRBJ1-1	-	TGTGTTACAAAGGAGGCTGTGAACACTGAAGCTTTCTTT	CVTKEAVNTEAFF
TRBV5-8	-	TRBJ2-7	once	TGTGCCAGCAGCTTGGGCCGCGGACCCTACGAGCAGTACTTC	CASSLGRGPYEQYF
TRBV27	-	TRBJ1-5	-	TGTGCCAGCAGTCCCAACCCGACAGGTTCGGGTGGCCCCCAGCATTTT	CASSPNPTGSGGPQHF
TRBV6-5	TRBD1	TRBJ2-3	once	TGTGCCAGCAGTTACGACAGGGCCCTCACAGATACGCAGTATTTT	CASSYDRALTDTQYF
TRBV6-5	-	TRBJ1-2	few	TGTGCCAGCAGGGGGCCCGGGGACTATGGCTACACCTTC	CASRGPGDYGYTF
TRBV29-1	-	TRBJ1-1	-	TGCAGCGTCGATACGAACACTGAAGCTTTCTTT	CSVDTNTEAFF
TRBV7-8	-	TRBJ2-1	-	TGTGCCAGCAGCTTAGTGGTTAGGGGCGAATACAATAATGAGCAGTTCTTC	CASSLVVRGEYNNEQFF
TRBV28	-	TRBJ2-1	-	TGTGCCAGCAGTTCGGGGGTATCATACAATGAGCAGTTCTTC	CASSSGVSYNEQFF
TRBV19	-	TRBJ2-1	-	TGTGCCAGTAGTATAGTACCGGGGGACTCCTACAATGAGCAGTTCTTC	CASSIVPGDSYNEQFF
TRBV7-9	-	TRBJ2-3	-	TGTGCCAGCAGCTTAGTAGGTAATGGAAATACGCAGTATTTT	CASSLVGNGNTQYF
TRBV4-1	-	TRBJ2-7	-	TGCGCCAGCAGCCACCCCGGACAGACCTACGAGCAGTACTTC	CASSHPGQTYEQYF
TRBV27	-	TRBJ2-7	-	TGTGCCAGCAGTGCCTCAGGGATTGAGCAGTACTTC	CASSASGIEQYF
TRBV11-3	TRBD1	TRBJ2-7	-	TGTGCCAGCAGTCAAGCGGACAGGGGGCCCGAGCAGTACTTC	CASSQADRGPEQYF
TRBV4-1	-	TRBJ1-2	-	TGCGCCAGCAGCCAAGTGTATTTGGGCGGTTCGGGTGGCTACACCTTC	CASSQVYLGGSGGYTF
TRBV10-2	-	TRBJ1-6	few	TGCGCCAGCCGGGTGTCGAGAACTAATTCACCCCTCCACTTT	CASRVSRTNSPLHF
TRBV4-2	-	TRBJ1-2	-	TGTGCCAGCAGCCCCGGGGGGGCGAGAGGCTACACCTTC	CASSPGGARGYTF
TRBV28	TRBD2	TRBJ2-2	-	TGTGCCAGCAGTCTGAAGCGGGAGGTGGCCGGGGAGCTGTTTTTT	CASSLKREVAGELFF
TRBV7-6	TRBD1	TRBJ1-1	-	TGTGCCAGCAGCTTGACAGGGGTTGGAAAGGGGACTGAAGCTTTCTTT	CASSLTGVGKGTEAFF
TRBV14	-	TRBJ1-5	-	TGTGCCAGCAGCCAAGAACGGATTTTTAGCAATCAGCCCCAGCATTTT	CASSQERIFSNQPQHF
TRBV11-2	TRBD1	TRBJ1-5	-	TGTGCCAGCAGTTCAATGGGCGGACAGGGTTGTCAGCCCCAGCATTTT	CASSSMGGQGCQPQHF
TRBV5-1	-	TRBJ2-1	-	TGCGCCAGCAGCTTGAGGGGGGTGAACAATGAGCAGTTCTTC	CASSLRGVNNEQFF
TRBV27	-	TRBJ2-7	-	TGTGCCAGCAGTTGGACAGCCGACTACGAGCAGTACTTC	CASSWTADYEQYF
TRBV11-3	-	TRBJ2-7	-	TGTGCCAGCAGCTTAGAAACGGCATACGAGCAGTACTTC	CASSLETAYEQYF
TRBV9	-	TRBJ2-1	-	TGTGCCAGCAGCCCGGAACATCGCGATGAGCAGTTCTTC	CASSPEHRDEQFF
TRBV11-2	-	TRBJ2-7	-	TGTGCCAGCAGCTTAGAGTGGGAGCAGTACTTC	CASSLEWEQYF
TRBV7-2	TRBD1	TRBJ2-1	-	TGTGCCAGCAGCCTAAACCGGGACAGCATATACAATGAGCAGTTCTTC	CASSLNRDSIYNEQFF
TRBV14	-	TRBJ2-7	-	TGTGCCAGCAGCCACTCAGGGCCCTACGAGCAGTACTTC	CASSHSGPYEQYF
TRBV28	-	TRBJ2-7	-	TGTGCCAGCAGTTTATTCTTAGGGGAGGGACAGGATTACTACGAGCAGTACTTC	CASSLFLGEGQDYYEQYF
TRBV7-9	-	TRBJ2-2	-	TGTGCCAGCAGCCGCCTCGACTGGGCCACCGGGGAGCTGTTTTTT	CASSRLDWATGELFF
TRBV27	-	TRBJ1-2	few	TGTGCCAGCAGTTCCCTGGACAGCTACCAGGCAGGGTTTGACGGCTACACCTTC	CASSSLDSYQAGFDGYTF
TRBV4-1	-	TRBJ2-7	-	TGCGCCAGCAGCCATGCCACAGGGAGCTCCTACGAGCAGTACTTC	CASSHATGSSYEQYF
TRBV15	-	TRBJ1-5	-	TGTGCCACCAGCAGAGATCCCGGGAAGCCCCAGCATTTT	CATSRDPGKPQHF
TRBV7-8	-	TRBJ2-3	-	TGTGCCAGCAGCTTAGATATCGGCGGGTACACAGATACGCAGTATTTT	CASSLDIGGYTDTQYF
TRBV2	TRBD2	TRBJ2-7	-	TGTGCCAGCAGTGAAGCGGGGACTAGCGGGAGAGACGAGCAGTACTTC	CASSEAGTSGRDEQYF
TRBV7-6	-	TRBJ2-1	-	TGTGCCAGCAGCCTTAGGGACTCGAATCGTTTAAATGAGCAGTTCTTC	CASSLRDSNRLNEQFF
TRBV6-5	-	TRBJ2-5	-	TGTGCCAGCAGTTACGAAGTGGGACCCCAAGAGACCCAGTACTTC	CASSYEVGPQETQYF
TRBV5-6	-	TRBJ1-5	-	TGTGCCAGCAGCCAGGGTACTCAGCCCCAGCATTTT	CASSQGTQPQHF
TRBV10-3	-	TRBJ2-3	-	TGTGCCATCGGGGATACGCAGTATTTT	CAIGDTQYF
TRBV19	-	TRBJ1-1	-	TGTGCCAGTAGTATTCCGGGGGGCGTAGCTGAAGCTTTCTTT	CASSIPGGVAEAFF
TRBV4-1	-	TRBJ1-1	-	TGCGCCAGCAGCCAGGGAGGCAACACTGAAGCTTTCTTT	CASSQGGNTEAFF